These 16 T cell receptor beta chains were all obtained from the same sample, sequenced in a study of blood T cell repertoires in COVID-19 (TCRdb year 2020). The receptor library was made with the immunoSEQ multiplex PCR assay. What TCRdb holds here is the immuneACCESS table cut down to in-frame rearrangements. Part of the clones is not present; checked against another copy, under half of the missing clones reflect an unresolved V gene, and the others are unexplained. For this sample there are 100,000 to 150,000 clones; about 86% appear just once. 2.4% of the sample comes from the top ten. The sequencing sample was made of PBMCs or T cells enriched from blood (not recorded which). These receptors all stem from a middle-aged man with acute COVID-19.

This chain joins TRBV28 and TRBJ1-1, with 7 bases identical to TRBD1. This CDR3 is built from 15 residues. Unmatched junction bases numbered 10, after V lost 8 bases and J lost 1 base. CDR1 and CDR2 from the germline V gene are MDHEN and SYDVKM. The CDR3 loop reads CASHTNRGTNTEAFF. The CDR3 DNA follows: TGTGCCAGCCATACTAACAGGGGCACGAACACTGAAGCTTTCTTT. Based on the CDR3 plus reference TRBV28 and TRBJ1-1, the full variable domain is DVKVTQSSRYLVKRTGEKVFLECVQDMDHENMFWYRQDPGLGLRLIYFSYDVKMKEKGDIPEGYSVSREKKERFSLILESASTNQTSMYLCASHTNRGTNTEAFFGQGTRLTVV.

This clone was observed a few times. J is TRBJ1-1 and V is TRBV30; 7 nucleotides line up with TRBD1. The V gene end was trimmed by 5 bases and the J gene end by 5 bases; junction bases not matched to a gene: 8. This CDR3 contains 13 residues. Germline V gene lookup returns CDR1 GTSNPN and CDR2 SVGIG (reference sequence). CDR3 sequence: CAWGITGETEAFF. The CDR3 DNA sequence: TGTGCCTGGGGGATAACAGGGGAGACTGAAGCTTTCTTT.

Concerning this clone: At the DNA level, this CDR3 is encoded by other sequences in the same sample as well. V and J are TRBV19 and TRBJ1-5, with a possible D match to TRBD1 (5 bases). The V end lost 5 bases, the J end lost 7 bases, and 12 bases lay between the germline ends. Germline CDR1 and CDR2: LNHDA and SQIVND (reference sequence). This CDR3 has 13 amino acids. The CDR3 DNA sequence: TGTGCCAGTAGTCAGGGTATGGGACAGCCCCAGCATTTT. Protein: CASSQGMGQPQHF.

In nucleotides, the CDR3 is TGCAGCGTTGGCCTCCCTAGCGGGAGCACTGGTGAGCAGTTCTTC. Its translation is CSVGLPSGSTGEQFF. This chain links TRBV29-1 with TRBJ2-1, with 10 nucleotides matching TRBD2. Germline V CDR1 and CDR2: SQVTM, ANQGSEA. The length of the CDR3 is 15 residues. Trimming at V came to 4 bases and at J to 9 bases, leaving 12 bases not matched to a gene.

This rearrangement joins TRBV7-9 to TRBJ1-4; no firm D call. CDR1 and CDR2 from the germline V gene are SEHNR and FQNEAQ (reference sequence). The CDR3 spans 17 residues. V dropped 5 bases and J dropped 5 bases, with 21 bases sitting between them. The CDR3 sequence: CASSPPRGATPNEKLFF. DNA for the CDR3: TGTGCCAGCAGCCCTCCGAGAGGCGCTACCCCCAATGAAAAACTGTTTTTT.

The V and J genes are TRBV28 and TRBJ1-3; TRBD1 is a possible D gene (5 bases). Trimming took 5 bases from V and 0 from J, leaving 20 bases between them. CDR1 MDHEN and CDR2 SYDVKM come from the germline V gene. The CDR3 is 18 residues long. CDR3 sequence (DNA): TGTGCCAGCAGTCGGCCGACGACAGCAAGTAGCTCTGGAAACACCATATATTTT. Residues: CASSRPTTASSSGNTIYF.

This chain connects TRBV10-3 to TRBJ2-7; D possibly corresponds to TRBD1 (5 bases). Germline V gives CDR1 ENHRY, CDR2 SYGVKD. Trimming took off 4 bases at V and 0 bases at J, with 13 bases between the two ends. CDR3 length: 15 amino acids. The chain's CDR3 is CAISAARQSSYEQYF. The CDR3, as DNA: TGTGCCATCAGTGCCGCCAGACAGAGCTCCTACGAGCAGTACTTC.

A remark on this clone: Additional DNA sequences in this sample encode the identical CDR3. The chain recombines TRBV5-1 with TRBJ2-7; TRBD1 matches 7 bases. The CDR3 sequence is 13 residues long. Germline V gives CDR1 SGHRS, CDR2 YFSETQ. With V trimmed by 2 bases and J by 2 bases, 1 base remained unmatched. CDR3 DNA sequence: TGCGCCAGCAGCTTTGGGACAGCCTACGAGCAGTACTTC. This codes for CASSFGTAYEQYF. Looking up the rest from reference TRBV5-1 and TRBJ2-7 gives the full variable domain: KAGVTQTPRYLIKTRGQQVTLSCSPISGHRSVSWYQQTPGQGLQFLFEYFSETQRNKGNFPGRFSGRQFSNSRSEMNVSTLELGDSALYLCASSFGTAYEQYFGPGTRLTVT.

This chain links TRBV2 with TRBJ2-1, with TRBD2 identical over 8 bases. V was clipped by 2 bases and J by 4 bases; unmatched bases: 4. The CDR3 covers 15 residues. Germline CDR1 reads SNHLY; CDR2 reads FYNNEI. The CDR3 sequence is CASSETSGGYNEQFF. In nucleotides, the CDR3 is TGTGCCAGCAGTGAAACCAGCGGGGGTTACAATGAGCAGTTCTTC.

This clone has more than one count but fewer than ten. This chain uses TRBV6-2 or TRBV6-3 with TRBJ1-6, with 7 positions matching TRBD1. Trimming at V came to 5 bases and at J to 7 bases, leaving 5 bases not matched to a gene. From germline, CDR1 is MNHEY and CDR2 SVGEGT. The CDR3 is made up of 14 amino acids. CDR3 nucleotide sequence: TGTGCCAGCAGTACGACAGGGAACAATTCACCCCTCCACTTT. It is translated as CASSTTGNNSPLHF.

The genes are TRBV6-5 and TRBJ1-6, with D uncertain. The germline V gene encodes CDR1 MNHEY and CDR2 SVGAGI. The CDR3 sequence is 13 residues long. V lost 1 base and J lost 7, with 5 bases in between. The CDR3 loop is CASSYLQNSPLHF. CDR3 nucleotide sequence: TGTGCCAGCAGTTACTTGCAGAATTCACCCCTCCACTTT.

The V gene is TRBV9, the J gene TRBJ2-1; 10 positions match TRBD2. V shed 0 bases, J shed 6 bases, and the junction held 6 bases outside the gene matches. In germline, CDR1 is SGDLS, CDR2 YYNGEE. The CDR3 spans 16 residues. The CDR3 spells CASSVAGLASLNEQFF. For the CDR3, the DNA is TGTGCCAGCAGCGTAGCGGGACTAGCGTCCCTCAATGAGCAGTTCTTC.

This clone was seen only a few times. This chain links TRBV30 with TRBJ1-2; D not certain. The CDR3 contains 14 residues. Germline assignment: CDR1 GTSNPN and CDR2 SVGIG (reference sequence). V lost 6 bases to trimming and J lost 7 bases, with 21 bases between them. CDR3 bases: TGTGCCTGTCTGAGGGAGCCTCTAGCAAGTGGCTACACCTTC. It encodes CACLREPLASGYTF. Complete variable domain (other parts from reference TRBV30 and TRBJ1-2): SQTIHQWPATLVQPVGSPLSLECTVEGTSNPNLYWYRQAAGRGLQLLFYSVGIGQISSEVPQNLSASRPQDRQFILSSKKLLLSDSGFYLCACLREPLASGYTFGSGTRLTVV.

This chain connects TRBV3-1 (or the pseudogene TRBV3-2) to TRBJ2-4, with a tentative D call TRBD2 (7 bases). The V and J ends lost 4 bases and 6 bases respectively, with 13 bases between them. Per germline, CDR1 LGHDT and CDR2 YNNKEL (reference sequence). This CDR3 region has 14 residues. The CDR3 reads CASSLGGGPNIQYF. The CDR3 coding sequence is TGTGCCAGCAGCCTTGGGGGGGGGCCAAACATTCAGTACTTC.

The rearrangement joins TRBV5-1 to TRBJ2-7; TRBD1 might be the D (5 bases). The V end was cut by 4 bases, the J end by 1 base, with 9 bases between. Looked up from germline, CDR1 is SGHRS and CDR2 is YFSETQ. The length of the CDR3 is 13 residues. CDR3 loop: CASSRSGSYEQYF. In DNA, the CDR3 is TGCGCCAGCAGCCGGTCAGGGTCCTACGAGCAGTACTTC.

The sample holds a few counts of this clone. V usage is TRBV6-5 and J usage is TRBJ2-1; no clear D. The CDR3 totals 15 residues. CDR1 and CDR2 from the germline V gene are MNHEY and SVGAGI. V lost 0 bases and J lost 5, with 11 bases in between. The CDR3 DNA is TGTGCCAGCAGTTACTCTCGGGTAGCTAACAATGAGCAGTTCTTC. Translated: CASSYSRVANNEQFF.